This TCR beta chain was identified in a study of graft-versus-host responses after intestinal transplantation. Across the study: Each of the recipients got a multivisceral, liver-intestinal, or isolated intestinal transplant. Anti-thymocyte globulin served as induction for all recipients, who then took tacrolimus and steroids for around 3 years. Study conclusions and caveats: The marrow of recipients harbored GvH clones, and ileum or blood showed some of them first. After transplant, early declines in HvG clones were associated with peak levels of circulating GvH clones.

The V and J ends lost 4 bases and 4 bases respectively, with 18 bases between them. This CDR3 is built from 15 residues. Germline CDR1 and CDR2: SGHNT and YYREEE (reference sequence). As concerns this clone: Its antigen remains unknown.

Produced via immunoSEQ multiplex PCR; TCRdb's table is partial and in-frame only. The table includes 81,000 or so clones, approximately 92% detected once. The material sequenced was unstimulated CD8+ T cells sorted from spleen or lymph node cells, taken before transplant. The receptor was derived from a human donor who was the organ donor for an intestinal transplant. V gene TRBV5-4 combines with J gene TRBJ2-7; tentative D call: TRBD2 (5 bases). Here the CDR3 reads CASSPWSGVGYEQYF. CDR3 nucleotides: TGTGCCAGCAGCCCGTGGAGCGGAGTTGGGTACGAGCAGTACTTC.